The 18 T cell receptor beta chains below all came from one sample that was sequenced in a study of Siglec-9 on CD8 T cells in melanoma. This table comes from immunoSEQ multiplex PCR, and its TCRdb copy is limited to in-frame clones, with some not included. Here the sample spans some 39,000 clones, about 80% being singletons. The specimen was Siglec-9- CD8+ T cells sorted from blood. The source of these receptors is a human donor in good health.

This clone was counted between two and nine times. The chain employs TRBV7-9 and TRBJ1-4; D gene ambiguous. This CDR3 has 14 amino acids. Germline values: CDR1 SEHNR, CDR2 FQNEAQ (reference sequence). The V end was cut by 5 bases, the J end by 3 bases, with 10 bases between. CDR3: CASSDRVSNEKLFF. For the CDR3, the DNA is TGTGCCAGCAGCGACCGGGTCTCTAATGAAAAACTGTTTTTT.

The rearrangement uses TRBV13 and TRBJ1-2; unclear D gene. Germline CDR1 reads PRHDT; CDR2 reads FYEKMQ (reference sequence). V lost 6 bases, J lost 0 bases, and 14 bases lay in between. This CDR3 contains 15 residues. In DNA, the CDR3 is TGTGCCAGCAGTACCGACACTATGACTAACTATGGCTACACCTTC. Protein: CASSTDTMTNYGYTF. Using reference TRBV13 and TRBJ1-2 for the parts outside the CDR3, the full variable domain is AAGVIQSPRHLIKEKRETATLKCYPIPRHDTVYWYQQGPGQDPQFLISFYEKMQSDKGSIPDRFSAQQFSDYHSELNMSSLELGDSALYFCASSTDTMTNYGYTFGSGTRLTVV.

As concerns this clone: Other DNA sequences from this sample encode an identical CDR3 as well. This chain links TRBV27 with TRBJ1-5; D might be TRBD1 (6 bases). The CDR3 sequence is 14 residues long. The V and J ends lost 3 bases and 1 base respectively, with 7 bases between them. Per germline, CDR1 MNHEY and CDR2 SMNVEV (reference sequence). Here the CDR3 reads CASSFQGSNQPQHF. The CDR3, as DNA: TGTGCCAGCAGTTTTCAGGGGAGCAATCAGCCCCAGCATTTT.

The chain is built from TRBV7-2 and TRBJ2-5; 10 positions match TRBD2. The CDR3 contains 16 residues. Germline-derived CDR1 and CDR2 are SGHTA and FQGNSA. The junction had 6 bases not matched to a gene; V was cut back by 1 base and J by 4 bases. The CDR3 nucleotides are TGTGCCAGCAGCTTAGTGGCTAGCGGGAGTCCAGAGACCCAGTACTTC. Its protein product is CASSLVASGSPETQYF.

The chain couples TRBV4-1 to TRBJ2-7, with D possibly being TRBD2 (5 bases). The ends were cut back, 3 bases at V and 4 bases at J, with 16 bases in the middle. The length of the CDR3 is 15 residues. Germline V lookup: CDR1 MGHRA, CDR2 YSYEKL. The CDR3 DNA reads TGCGCCAGCAGCCAGCCAGAGGGAGTCGGATACGAGCAGTACTTC. It is translated as CASSQPEGVGYEQYF.

The CDR3 loop is CASSQPGQGNEQYF. CDR3 bases: TGTGCCAGCAGCCAGCCGGGACAGGGCAACGAGCAGTACTTC. This chain links TRBV5-4 with TRBJ2-7, with 9 bases lining up with TRBD1. This CDR3 spans 14 amino acids. With V trimmed by 4 bases and J by 5 bases, 7 bases remained unmatched. Germline loops: CDR1 SGHNT, CDR2 YYREEE (reference sequence).

The chain employs TRBV7-3 and TRBJ2-3; 10 bases match TRBD2. Trimming removed 1 base from V and 0 bases from J; junction bases left unmatched: 10. CDR1 and CDR2 from the germline V gene are SGHTA and FQGTGA. The CDR3 covers 19 residues. CDR3 in DNA: TGTGCCAGCAGCTTAAACGGACTAGCGGAGGGGACTAGCACAGATACGCAGTATTTT. This translates into CASSLNGLAEGTSTDTQYF.

The CDR3 sequence is CASSPPLEDEQYF. CDR3 nucleotide sequence: TGTGCCAGCAGCCCCCCCCTCGAGGACGAGCAGTACTTC. The chain combines TRBV28 with TRBJ2-7; D remains unclear. The CDR3 covers 13 residues. V was cut by 6 bases and J by 5 bases, with 14 bases left in between. The germline gives CDR1 MDHEN, CDR2 SYDVKM. Drawing the rest from reference TRBV28 and TRBJ2-7, the complete variable domain is DVKVTQSSRYLVKRTGEKVFLECVQDMDHENMFWYRQDPGLGLRLIYFSYDVKMKEKGDIPEGYSVSREKKERFSLILESASTNQTSMYLCASSPPLEDEQYFGPGTRLTVT.

This sequence joins TRBV5-6 and TRBJ2-1, with D possibly matching TRBD2 (6 bases). The ends were cut back, 5 bases at V and 4 bases at J, with 16 bases in the middle. Per the germline V gene, CDR1 is SGHDT and CDR2 is YYEEEE. The CDR3 contains 15 residues. CDR3 in amino acids: CASSTSLPFYNEQFF. The CDR3 nucleotides read TGTGCCAGCAGTACTAGCCTCCCGTTTTACAATGAGCAGTTCTTC.

The chain joins TRBV6-4 to TRBJ1-6; the match to TRBD1 covers 12 bases. Germline-derived CDR1 and CDR2 are MRHNA and SNTAGT. The CDR3 contains 16 residues. J gave up 10 bases and V 3 bases, and 7 bases lay outside the gene matches. The CDR3 sequence is CASSERYGTGGSPLHF. CDR3 bases: TGTGCCAGCAGTGAGAGATACGGGACAGGGGGCTCACCCCTCCACTTT.

In its sample, this clone was seen a few times. The chain has TRBV4-2 and TRBJ1-2; D call uncertain. Germline V CDR1 and CDR2: LGHNA, YNFKEQ. Deletions cut 5 bases from V and 5 bases from J, with 9 bases between. The length of the CDR3 is 12 residues. The CDR3 spells CASSRDRYGYTF. Written as DNA, the CDR3 is TGTGCCAGCAGCAGGGATCGGTATGGCTACACCTTC.

The chain uses TRBV27 and TRBJ2-7, with 12 nucleotides matching TRBD1. The germline gives CDR1 MNHEY, CDR2 SMNVEV (reference sequence). The CDR3 covers 15 residues. The V segment lost 5 bases and the J segment 5 bases; nucleotides outside the gene matches: 7. CDR3 nucleotide sequence: TGTGCCAGCAGTGCTGTCGGGACAGGGGGCCACGAGCAGTACTTC. Protein: CASSAVGTGGHEQYF.

The CDR3 is CASSQEGQGAYEQYF. The CDR3 region has the DNA TGCGCCAGCAGCCAAGAGGGACAGGGGGCGTACGAGCAGTACTTC. The chain joins TRBV4-1 to TRBJ2-7; the match to TRBD1 covers 12 bases. J was trimmed by 4 bases and V by 0 bases; bases with no gene match: 1. Germline V CDR1 and CDR2: MGHRA, YSYEKL. The CDR3 spans 15 residues.

This clone was detected only once. The chain recombines TRBV7-6 with TRBJ2-1; 8 nucleotides align to TRBD1. After removal of 5 bases from V and 6 bases from J, the junction contained 12 bases not matched to a gene. Germline lookup yields CDR1 SGHVS and CDR2 FNYEAQ. CDR3 length: 16 residues. The CDR3 loop is CASSQPGTGVGNEQFF. As DNA, the CDR3 is TGTGCCAGCAGCCAACCCGGGACAGGCGTAGGCAATGAGCAGTTCTTC.

This chain connects TRBV11-3 to TRBJ2-7; no firm D call. V gave up 5 bases and J gave up 4 bases, with 12 bases separating them. The CDR3 covers 13 residues. The germline CDR1 and CDR2 sequences are SGHNT and YENEEA. The CDR3 sequence: CASSQTNGYEQYF. The CDR3, as DNA: TGTGCCAGCAGCCAAACAAACGGGTACGAGCAGTACTTC.

V is TRBV28 and J is TRBJ2-2; the D gene is possibly TRBD1 (5 bases). The CDR3 has 15 residues. Germline lookup yields CDR1 MDHEN and CDR2 SYDVKM. V lost 6 bases to trimming and J lost 5 bases, with 16 bases between them. The CDR3 nucleotides are TGTGCCAGCAGGTTACAAGGGGCCCGAACCGGGGAGCTGTTTTTT. It codes for CASRLQGARTGELFF.

This chain joins TRBV7-8 and TRBJ2-7; the match to TRBD1 covers 7 bases. The V gene's germline CDR1 is SGHVS and CDR2 FQNEAQ. The CDR3 sequence is 15 residues long. The V segment lost 5 bases and the J segment 2 bases; nucleotides outside the gene matches: 9. The CDR3 reads CASSLVGGPTYEQYF. The CDR3, as DNA: TGTGCCAGCAGCCTAGTAGGGGGCCCTACCTACGAGCAGTACTTC.

Only a few counts were recorded for this clone. The chain has TRBV5-1 and TRBJ2-7; 9 bases are shared with TRBD1. From germline, CDR1 is SGHRS and CDR2 YFSETQ. The CDR3 is made up of 13 amino acids. With 4 bases clipped from V and 7 bases from J, the junction kept 6 bases outside the gene matches. DNA of the CDR3: TGCGCCAGCAGCGCGACAGGGGGATATGAGCAGTACTTC. It yields the protein CASSATGGYEQYF.